This T cell receptor (beta chain) was observed in a study of identical twins. MiXCR was run by TCRdb on the 5' RACE reads, yielding one entry per CDR3 protein. This sample has 500,000 to 650,000 distinct CDR3 sequences; around 24% occur once, and the top ten carry approximately 0.52%. CDR3 length: 14 amino acids. Germline-derived CDR1 and CDR2 are SGHKS and YYEKEE (reference sequence). With 4 bases clipped from V and 9 bases from J, the junction kept 9 bases outside the gene matches. This sample also appeared in a second study, on yellow fever vaccine responses in identical twins.

Sequences were obtained from CD4+ T cells sorted from blood. The rearrangement joins TRBV5-5 to TRBJ2-1, with 8 bases identical to TRBD1. The TCR originated in a woman in her late teens or twenties in good health. In nucleotides, the CDR3 is TGTGCCAGCAGCCCGGGACAGGCCATCGGTGAGCAGTTCTTC. This gives the protein CASSPGQAIGEQFF.